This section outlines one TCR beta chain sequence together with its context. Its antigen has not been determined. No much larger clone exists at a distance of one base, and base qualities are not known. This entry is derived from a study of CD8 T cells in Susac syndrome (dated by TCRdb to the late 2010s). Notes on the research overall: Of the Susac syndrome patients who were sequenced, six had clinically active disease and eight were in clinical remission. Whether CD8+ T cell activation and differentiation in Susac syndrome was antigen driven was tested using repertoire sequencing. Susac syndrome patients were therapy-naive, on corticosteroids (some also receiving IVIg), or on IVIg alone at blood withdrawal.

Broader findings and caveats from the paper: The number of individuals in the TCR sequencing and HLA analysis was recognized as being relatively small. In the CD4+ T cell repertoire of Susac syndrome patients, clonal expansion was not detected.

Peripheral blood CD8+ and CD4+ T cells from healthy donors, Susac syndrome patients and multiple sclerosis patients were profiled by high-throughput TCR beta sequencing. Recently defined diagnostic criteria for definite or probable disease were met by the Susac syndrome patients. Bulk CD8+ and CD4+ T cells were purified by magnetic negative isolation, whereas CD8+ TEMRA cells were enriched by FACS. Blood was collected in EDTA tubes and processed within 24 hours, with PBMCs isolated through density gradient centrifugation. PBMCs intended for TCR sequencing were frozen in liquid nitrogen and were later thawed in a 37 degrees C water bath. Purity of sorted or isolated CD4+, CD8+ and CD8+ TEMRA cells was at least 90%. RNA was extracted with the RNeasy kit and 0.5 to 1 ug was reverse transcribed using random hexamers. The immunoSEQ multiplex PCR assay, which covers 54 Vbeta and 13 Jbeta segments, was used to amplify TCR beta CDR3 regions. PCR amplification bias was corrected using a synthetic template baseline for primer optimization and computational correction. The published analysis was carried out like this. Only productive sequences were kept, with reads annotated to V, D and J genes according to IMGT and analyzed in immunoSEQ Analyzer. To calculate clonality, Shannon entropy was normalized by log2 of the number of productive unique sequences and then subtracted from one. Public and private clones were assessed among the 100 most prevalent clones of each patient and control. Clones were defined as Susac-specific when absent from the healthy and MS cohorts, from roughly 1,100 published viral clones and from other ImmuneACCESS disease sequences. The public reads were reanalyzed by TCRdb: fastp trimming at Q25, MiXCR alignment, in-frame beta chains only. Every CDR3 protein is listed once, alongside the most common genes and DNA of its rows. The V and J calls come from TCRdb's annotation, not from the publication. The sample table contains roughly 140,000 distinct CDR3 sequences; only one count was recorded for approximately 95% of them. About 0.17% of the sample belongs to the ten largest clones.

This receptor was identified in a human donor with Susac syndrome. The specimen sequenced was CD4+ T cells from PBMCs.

The CDR3 corresponds to CSVLLPHNEQFF. The nucleotide sequence is given as TGCAGCGTTCTCCTCCCGCACAATGAGCAGTTCTTC. This sequence uses TRBV29-1 and TRBJ2-1, with the D gene uncertain. Its CDR3 holds 12 amino acids, cysteine through phenylalanine. Only the CDR3 portion is preserved as DNA: 36 bases, with reading frame beginning at the first base. The germline V gene sets CDR1 to SQVTM and CDR2 to ANQGSEA. The trim is 5 bases for V and 5 bases for J, with a gap of 10 bases between the germline ends.